This T cell receptor (beta chain) was sequenced during a study of cytomegalovirus exposure and HLA in healthy donors. At the level of the study: The study placed around 85% of its 350 to 400 genotyped donors in the Caucasian-associated ancestry cluster.

Per germline, CDR1 LNHDA and CDR2 SQIVND (reference sequence). V lost 1 base, J lost 3 bases, and 4 bases stayed unmatched. CDR3 length equals 15 residues. This clone was found once. PCR involved 60 Vbeta and 13 Jbeta primers. Data came from immunoSEQ multiplex PCR; TCRdb stores just in-frame clones and leaves some out. The data contain approximately 70,000 clones, about 70% of them singletons. The genes are TRBV19 and TRBJ1-1, with 8 nucleotides matching TRBD1. The clonotype comes from a man in his forties in good health and CMV-seropositive. Sequencing was performed on PBMCs. The CDR3 bases are TGTGCCAGTAGTATAGTAGGACAGGGCGACACTGAAGCTTTCTTT. This sequence encodes CASSIVGQGDTEAFF.